This entry concerns a single T cell receptor beta chain. This specimen comes from a study of control samples from healthy donors and cancer patients. Repertoires were generated with immunoSEQ multiplex PCR, while TCRdb's copy carries only in-frame clones and drops some. This sample has more than 100,000 clones, with approximately 92% found just once. There are 15 residues in the CDR3. CDR1 and CDR2 from the germline V gene are SEHNR and FQNEAQ (reference sequence). V was pared by 3 bases and J by 5 bases, with 7 bases of the junction left unmatched. The specimen was blood. The chain combines TRBV7-9 with TRBJ2-3; 8 nucleotides align to TRBD1. This clonotype was sampled from a man aged 18 to 30 in good health. The CDR3 protein is CASSFRTGIGDTQYF. The CDR3, as DNA: TGTGCCAGCAGCTTCCGGACAGGGATAGGAGATACGCAGTATTTT.